These 20 T cell receptor beta chains came from one sample sequenced in a study of control samples from healthy donors and cancer patients. Profiling relied on immunoSEQ multiplex PCR, and the TCRdb table lists in-frame clones only, not all of them. The sample consists of about 160,000 clones, around 90% of them appearing once. Sequences were obtained from blood. These receptors all stem from a man aged 25-45 years in good health.

This rearrangement joins TRBV4-2 to TRBJ2-7; either TRBD1 or TRBD2 may fit D (5 bases each). The germline gives CDR1 LGHNA, CDR2 YNFKEQ. The CDR3 sequence is 13 residues long. V lost 1 base and J lost 2, with 6 bases in between. CDR3 region: CASSQAGPYEQYF. The CDR3 DNA sequence: TGTGCCAGCAGCCAAGCGGGGCCCTACGAGCAGTACTTC.

The V call is TRBV6-1, the J call TRBJ1-3, with 8 bases aligning to TRBD1. CDR3 size: 15 residues. CDR1 and CDR2 (germline): MNHNS, SASEGT. V gave up 3 bases and J gave up 1 base; unmatched junction bases: 2. CDR3 sequence (DNA): TGTGCCAGCAGTGACAGGGGGCTTTCTGGAAACACCATATATTTT. Residues: CASSDRGLSGNTIYF.

V usage is TRBV24-1 and J usage is TRBJ1-5; D perhaps matches TRBD1 (5 bases). The ends were cut back, 10 bases at V and 3 bases at J, with 9 bases in the middle. The CDR3 runs 12 residues. Per the germline V gene, CDR1 is KGHDR and CDR2 is SFDVKD. CDR3 in DNA: TGTGCCACGGAAGGGGACAATCAGCCCCAGCATTTT. Translated, it gives CATEGDNQPQHF.

The rearrangement uses TRBV7-7 and TRBJ2-1, with D possibly being TRBD2 (10 bases). The CDR3 has 21 residues. The germline CDR1 and CDR2 sequences are SSHAT and FNYEAQ (reference sequence). The V end was cut by 6 bases, the J end by 9 bases, with 39 bases between. The CDR3: CASSPGRGQGNLAGVSSEQFF. The CDR3 coding sequence is TGTGCCAGCAGTCCAGGGCGGGGACAGGGTAATCTAGCGGGAGTTAGTAGTGAGCAGTTCTTC.

The J gene is TRBJ2-7, the V gene TRBV29-1, with 9 bases fitting TRBD2. V shed 3 bases, J shed 2 bases, and the junction held 11 bases outside the gene matches. The CDR3 loop spans 16 amino acids. Germline V gene data show CDR1 as SQVTM and CDR2 as ANQGSEA. The DNA for the CDR3 is TGCAGCGTTGAGGGGTCTCTAGCGGGGTTAGCCTACGAGCAGTACTTC. Encoded protein: CSVEGSLAGLAYEQYF.

This clone was seen just once. The rearrangement joins TRBV4-1 to TRBJ1-1; D gene unclear. Deletions cut 0 bases from V and 11 bases from J, with 13 bases between. CDR1 and CDR2 (germline): MGHRA, YSYEKL. The CDR3 runs 13 residues. Written as DNA, the CDR3 is TGCGCCAGCAGCCAAGATAGTGGGTTGGGCGCTTTCTTT. This encodes CASSQDSGLGAFF.

As to this clone: The identical CDR3 is also encoded by other nucleotide sequences in the sample. This chain links TRBV6-5 with TRBJ2-7; 7 bases are a match to TRBD2. CDR1 MNHEY and CDR2 SVGAGI come from the germline V gene. The CDR3 length is 16 residues. Germline trimming cut 0 bases from V and 0 bases from J; bases unmatched to any gene: 5. The DNA for the CDR3 is TGTGCCAGCAGTTACTCGTCGGGGGGAAGCTCCTACGAGCAGTACTTC. This gives the protein CASSYSSGGSSYEQYF.

This chain connects TRBV3-1 (or the pseudogene TRBV3-2) to TRBJ1-3; D is ambiguous. Trimming cost V 3 bases and J 4 bases, with 10 bases left between them. The CDR3 contains 14 residues. Germline CDR1 is LGHDT and CDR2 is YNNKEL (reference sequence). CDR3 coding DNA: TGTGCCAGCAGCCAGGGTAGCAGGGGAAACACCATATATTTT. It specifies CASSQGSRGNTIYF.

This chain links TRBV28 with TRBJ2-3; no firm D call. This CDR3 spans 14 amino acids. Trimming left V 4 bases short and J 5 bases short, with 13 bases between. Germline CDR1 MDHEN, CDR2 SYDVKM. The CDR3 is CASSSSTLVDTQYF. DNA for the CDR3: TGTGCCAGCAGTTCATCCACGCTGGTAGATACGCAGTATTTT.

The chain joins TRBV7-6 to TRBJ1-5; 7 nucleotides match TRBD1. The V gene end was trimmed by 1 base and the J gene end by 5 bases; junction bases not matched to a gene: 5. The CDR3 covers 15 residues. Germline CDR1 SGHVS, CDR2 FNYEAQ. The CDR3 sequence: CASSLETGKDQPQHF. The CDR3 nucleotides read TGTGCCAGCAGCTTAGAGACAGGGAAGGATCAGCCCCAGCATTTT. Full variable domain (missing parts from reference TRBV7-6 and TRBJ1-5): GAGVSQSPRYKVTKRGQDVALRCDPISGHVSLYWYRQALGQGPEFLTYFNYEAQQDKSGLPNDRFSAERPEGSISTLTIQRTEQRDSAMYRCASSLETGKDQPQHFGDGTRLSIL.

J is TRBJ2-2 and V is TRBV5-8; no clear D gene. The germline V and J ends were trimmed by 0 bases and 0 bases, with 6 bases remaining between them. Germline lookup yields CDR1 SGHTS and CDR2 YDEGEE. The CDR3 contains 15 residues. The CDR3 region is CASSLVGTNTGELFF. CDR3 in DNA: TGTGCCAGCAGCTTGGTGGGGACGAACACCGGGGAGCTGTTTTTT.

This clone was counted a single time. The chain has TRBV7-2 and TRBJ1-1, with D perhaps TRBD1 (5 bases). Trimming left V 5 bases short and J 7 bases short, with 20 bases between. CDR1 is SGHTA and CDR2 is FQGNSA in the germline V gene. The length of the CDR3 is 15 residues. The CDR3 protein is CASSRKTGLTLEAFF. CDR3 nucleotides: TGTGCCAGCAGCCGTAAAACGGGACTAACCCTTGAAGCTTTCTTT.

The V and J genes are TRBV28 and TRBJ1-1, with D possibly being TRBD1 (6 bases). Germline V gene lookup returns CDR1 MDHEN and CDR2 SYDVKM. This CDR3 comprises 15 residues. V lost 3 bases, J lost 8 bases, and 19 bases lay in between. The CDR3 bases are TGTGCCAGCAGTTTTAGAGAGGGGGGGAACGTGGAAGCTTTCTTT. This gives the protein CASSFREGGNVEAFF.

V and J are TRBV4-1 and TRBJ2-7; D tentatively reads TRBD1 or TRBD2 (5 bases each). The germline V gene has CDR1 MGHRA and CDR2 YSYEKL. The V end lost 0 bases, the J end lost 4 bases, and 13 bases lay between the germline ends. The CDR3 consists of 15 residues. The chain's CDR3 is CASSQDGEGWYEQYF. Here the CDR3 DNA reads TGCGCCAGCAGCCAAGATGGAGAGGGGTGGTACGAGCAGTACTTC.

The rearrangement uses TRBV30 and TRBJ2-7; 9 positions match TRBD1. Germline V lookup: CDR1 GTSNPN, CDR2 SVGIG (reference sequence). J was trimmed by 5 bases and V by 0 bases; bases with no gene match: 5. This CDR3 region has 14 residues. The DNA of the CDR3 is TGTGCCTGGAGTGTGGTTCACAGGGGGCACGAGCAGTACTTC. It is translated as CAWSVVHRGHEQYF.

The chain links TRBV18 to TRBJ1-4, with 12 bases fitting TRBD1. CDR1 KGHSH and CDR2 LQKENI come from the germline V gene. The CDR3 runs 17 residues. With V trimmed by 6 bases and J by 4 bases, 9 bases remained unmatched. The DNA of the CDR3 is TGTGCCAGCTCGCGCCGGGACAGGGGGCCGTTTAATGAAAAACTGTTTTTT. Its translation is CASSRRDRGPFNEKLFF.

This chain joins TRBV7-8 and TRBJ2-3, with TRBD2 identical over 8 bases. Germline CDR1 and CDR2: SGHVS and FQNEAQ. The CDR3 runs 16 residues. J lost 1 base, V lost 3 bases, and 6 bases had no gene match. The CDR3 nucleotides are TGTGCCAGCAGCTTTGTCCGGGAGGGGGGCACAGATACGCAGTATTTT. The encoded protein is CASSFVREGGTDTQYF.

This sequence joins TRBV6-5 and TRBJ2-7, with D maybe TRBD1 (5 bases). CDR3 length equals 12 residues. Germline assignment: CDR1 MNHEY and CDR2 SVGAGI. Between the trimmed V and J ends, which lost 6 bases and 4 bases, there was a span of 10 bases. CDR3 in amino acids: CASSRAGYEQYF. The DNA of the CDR3 is TGTGCCAGCAGCCGAGCAGGGTACGAGCAGTACTTC.

The genes are TRBV5-6 and TRBJ2-2; no definite D call. V was cut by 0 bases and J by 3 bases, with 0 bases left in between. Germline values: CDR1 SGHDT, CDR2 YYEEEE. This CDR3 contains 12 residues. The CDR3 region has the DNA TGTGCCAGCAGCTTGGACACCGGGGAGCTGTTTTTT. This translates into CASSLDTGELFF. Filled out from reference TRBV5-6 and TRBJ2-2, the complete variable domain reads DAGVTQSPTHLIKTRGQQVTLRCSPKSGHDTVSWYQQALGQGPQFIFQYYEEEERQRGNFPDRFSGHQFPNYSSELNVNALLLGDSALYLCASSLDTGELFFGEGSRLTVL.

The genes are TRBV30 and TRBJ2-3; D remains ambiguous. Trimming left V 5 bases short and J 6 bases short, with 6 bases between. The germline V gene has CDR1 GTSNPN and CDR2 SVGIG (reference sequence). This CDR3 is built from 10 residues. For the CDR3, the DNA is TGTGCCTGGGAGTCGGATACGCAGTATTTT. Protein sequence: CAWESDTQYF. Complete variable domain (other parts from reference TRBV30 and TRBJ2-3): SQTIHQWPATLVQPVGSPLSLECTVEGTSNPNLYWYRQAAGRGLQLLFYSVGIGQISSEVPQNLSASRPQDRQFILSSKKLLLSDSGFYLCAWESDTQYFGPGTRLTVL.